These 24 T cell receptor beta chains were all obtained from the same sample, sequenced in a study of human T cells and chemical hapten exposure. Stated time point: pre-sensitization, week 0. Specified treatment: therapeutic diphenylcyclopropenone sensitization with weekly scalp DPC. MiXCR was run by TCRdb on the RACE reads, yielding one entry per CDR3 protein. The sample shows 150,000 to 200,000 distinct CDR3 sequences, nearly 30% of them seen only once. Sample: whole blood, taken in connection with sensitization to the hapten diphenylcyclopropenone (DPC). The receptor source for this set is a woman between 25 and 40 years old with alopecia areata. Some clones in this sample may be carry-over from other donors' samples.

This clonotype has just a few counts. V is TRBV4-3 and J is TRBJ1-5, with D possibly matching TRBD1 (5 bases). Germline loops: CDR1 LGHNA, CDR2 YSLEER. Trimming took off 6 bases at V and 0 bases at J, with 12 bases between the two ends. The CDR3 extends over 15 amino acids. The CDR3: CASRETVYSNQPQHF. CDR3 DNA sequence: TGCGCCAGCAGAGAGACAGTCTATAGCAATCAGCCCCAGCATTTT.

The V call is TRBV6-6, the J call TRBJ1-5; no reliable D call. Trimming removed 1 base at V and 0 bases at J, with 4 bases between. The CDR3 has 14 amino acids. The V gene's germline CDR1 is MNHNY and CDR2 SVGAGI (reference sequence). In DNA, the CDR3 is TGTGCCAGCAGTTACTTCAGTAGCAATCAGCCCCAGCATTTT. This encodes CASSYFSSNQPQHF.

This clonotype was found a few times. For the CDR3, the DNA is TGCGCCAGCAGCCTCGGGACAGGGCGTATGGAGACCCAGTACTTC. Protein sequence: CASSLGTGRMETQYF. The rearrangement joins TRBV5-1 to TRBJ2-5; the match to TRBD1 covers 9 bases. From germline, CDR1 is SGHRS and CDR2 YFSETQ. Trimming removed 4 bases from V and 5 bases from J; junction bases left unmatched: 9. The CDR3 has 15 amino acids.

A few counts support this clonotype. The V and J genes are TRBV28 and TRBJ2-1; D gene unclear. The CDR3 covers 11 residues. Germline loops: CDR1 MDHEN, CDR2 SYDVKM. Trimming cost V 2 bases and J 7 bases, with 3 bases left between them. DNA for the CDR3: TGTGCCAGCAGTTTACGGAATGAGCAGTTCTTC. It codes for CASSLRNEQFF.

This clonotype was observed a few times. The junction shows a germline mismatch at one end, possibly a read error. The chain combines TRBV15 with TRBJ1-1; maybe TRBD1 (6 bases). The CDR3 spans 15 residues. CDR1 is LNHNV, CDR2 YYDKDF, per germline (reference sequence). CDR3 region: CATSRDVLGDTEAFF. CDR3 nucleotide sequence: TGTGCCACCAGCAGAGATGTCTTAGGGGACACTGAGGCTTTCTTT.

This chain links TRBV29-1 with TRBJ2-3, with 10 bases that match TRBD2. Germline CDR1 SQVTM, CDR2 ANQGSEA. Unmatched junction bases numbered 12, after V lost 8 bases and J lost 4 bases. The CDR3 consists of 15 residues. The CDR3, as DNA: TGCAGCTTTTCCGGGACTAGCGATTGGGCAGATACGCAGTATTTT. It yields the protein CSFSGTSDWADTQYF.

This clonotype occurred a few times. V is TRBV11-2 and J is TRBJ2-5; D is possibly TRBD2 (5 bases). This CDR3 spans 16 amino acids. The V end was cut by 5 bases, the J end by 2 bases, with 18 bases between. The germline V gene has CDR1 SGHAT and CDR2 FQNNGV. CDR3 amino acids: CASSATRASQQETQYF. Written as DNA, the CDR3 is TGTGCCAGCAGCGCCACCCGGGCTAGCCAGCAAGAGACCCAGTACTTC.

This chain uses TRBV20-1 with TRBJ2-7, with TRBD2 identical over 13 bases. The CDR3 is 14 residues long. The J segment lost 4 bases and the V segment lost 3 bases, leaving 3 bases of the junction unmatched. Germline CDR1 is DFQATT and CDR2 is SNEGSKA (reference sequence). In DNA, the CDR3 is TGCAGTGCTAGGCCGACTAGCGGGAGGTACGAGCAGTACTTC. Translated, it gives CSARPTSGRYEQYF.

The chain employs TRBV10-3 and TRBJ2-3; no definite D call. Trimming stripped 2 bases from V and 1 base from J, with 7 bases between. There are 14 residues in the CDR3. Germline V gene sequence: CDR1 ENHRY, CDR2 SYGVKD. The CDR3 DNA sequence: TGTGCCATCAGTGAGCCGGGTCGCACAGATACGCAGTATTTT. This sequence encodes CAISEPGRTDTQYF.

This clonotype was seen repeatedly, ten times or more. The rearrangement joins TRBV3-1 to TRBJ2-7, with 8 nucleotides matching TRBD1. Germline lookup yields CDR1 LGHDT and CDR2 YNNKEL (reference sequence). With 4 bases clipped from V and 3 bases from J, the junction kept 8 bases outside the gene matches. The CDR3 extends over 15 amino acids. The CDR3 spells CASSPTGTGYYEQYF. DNA of the CDR3: TGTGCCAGCAGCCCCACCGGGACAGGCTACTACGAGCAGTACTTC.

This chain joins TRBV2 and TRBJ1-6, with a tentative D call TRBD1 (5 bases). CDR1 and CDR2 from the germline V gene are SNHLY and FYNNEI. The CDR3 totals 13 residues. V dropped 8 bases and J dropped 7 bases, with 12 bases sitting between them. In nucleotides, the CDR3 is TGTGCCAGCTCCAGGGCTGCGAATTCACCCCTCCACTTT. It codes for CASSRAANSPLHF. Together with reference TRBV2 and TRBJ1-6, the CDR3 gives the full variable domain: EPEVTQTPSHQVTQMGQEVILRCVPISNHLYFYWYRQILGQKVEFLVSFYNNEISEKSEIFDDQFSVERPDGSNFTLKIRSTKLEDSAMYFCASSRAANSPLHFGNGTRLTVT.

The genes are TRBV20-1 and TRBJ2-1; D not certain. V was clipped by 1 base and J by 0 bases, with 7 bases between them. Germline V gives CDR1 DFQATT, CDR2 SNEGSKA (reference sequence). The CDR3 covers 14 residues. As DNA, the CDR3 is TGCAGTGCTAGAGTGCTAGTCTCCTACAATGAGCAGTTCTTC. It translates to CSARVLVSYNEQFF.

The gene calls are TRBV28 and TRBJ1-4; 8 bases are shared with TRBD1. Germline V lookup: CDR1 MDHEN, CDR2 SYDVKM. Trimming at V came to 4 bases and at J to 4 bases, leaving 5 bases not matched to a gene. This CDR3 is 15 amino acids long. Here the CDR3 DNA reads TGTGCCAGCAGTTGGCAGGGGGCAAGTAATGAAAAACTGTTTTTT. This encodes CASSWQGASNEKLFF.

The chain couples TRBV7-2 to TRBJ2-7, with D tentatively TRBD1 (6 bases). The CDR3 length is 13 residues. Germline CDR1 reads SGHTA; CDR2 reads FQGNSA. Trimming took 3 bases from V and 2 from J, leaving 8 bases between them. CDR3 sequence reads: CASSFRDTYEQYF. CDR3 nucleotide sequence: TGTGCCAGCAGCTTCCGGGACACCTACGAGCAGTACTTC.

The CDR3 loop reads CASSVTSGGAGETQYF. In DNA, the CDR3 is TGTGCCAGCAGCGTCACTAGCGGGGGGGCAGGAGAGACCCAGTACTTC. This chain joins TRBV3-1 and TRBJ2-5; 13 bases are a match to TRBD2. Germline V gene sequence: CDR1 LGHDT, CDR2 YNNKEL (reference sequence). The V gene end was trimmed by 5 bases and the J gene end by 4 bases; junction bases not matched to a gene: 7. This CDR3 contains 16 residues.

This clonotype came up a few times. This chain joins TRBV7-2 and TRBJ2-1, with 11 bases aligning to TRBD2. There are 15 residues in the CDR3. Germline loops: CDR1 SGHTA, CDR2 FQGNSA. J lost 5 bases, V lost 1 base, and 1 base had no gene match. The CDR3 region has the DNA TGTGCCAGCAGCTTAGGACTAGCGGGACACAATGAGCAGTTCTTC. Translated: CASSLGLAGHNEQFF.

The J gene is TRBJ2-5, the V gene TRBV5-1; 9 bases agree with TRBD2. Trimming removed 3 bases from V and 3 bases from J; junction bases left unmatched: 3. CDR1 is SGHRS, CDR2 YFSETQ, per germline. The CDR3 extends over 14 amino acids. The CDR3 coding sequence is TGCGCCAGCAGCTCCCGACTAGCGGAAGAGACCCAGTACTTC. Encoded protein: CASSSRLAEETQYF. The whole variable domain, filled in from reference TRBV5-1 and TRBJ2-5, reads KAGVTQTPRYLIKTRGQQVTLSCSPISGHRSVSWYQQTPGQGLQFLFEYFSETQRNKGNFPGRFSGRQFSNSRSEMNVSTLELGDSALYLCASSSRLAEETQYFGPGTRLLVL.

The gene calls are TRBV18 and TRBJ1-3; D unclear. Trimming took off 3 bases at V and 0 bases at J, with 12 bases between the two ends. This CDR3 is built from 16 residues. CDR1 is KGHSH, CDR2 LQKENI, per germline. CDR3 residues: CASSPGYNPSGNTIYF. The CDR3 nucleotides are TGTGCCAGCTCACCGGGGTACAACCCCTCTGGAAACACCATATATTTT.

This clonotype was found once. This sequence joins TRBV20-1 and TRBJ2-7, with D tentatively TRBD1 (5 bases). This CDR3 region has 14 residues. CDR1 is DFQATT, CDR2 SNEGSKA, per germline (reference sequence). V shed 7 bases and J shed 0 bases, with 16 bases lying between them. The CDR3 sequence: CSVPAQGSSYEQYF. The CDR3 DNA reads as TGCAGTGTTCCCGCGCAGGGAAGCTCCTACGAGCAGTACTTC.

The chain combines TRBV28 with TRBJ1-1; TRBD1 is a possible D gene (5 bases). Germline values: CDR1 MDHEN, CDR2 SYDVKM. Trimming removed 3 bases at V and 5 bases at J, with 13 bases between. This CDR3 is 14 amino acids long. The CDR3 spells CASSFPMGGTEAFF. The CDR3 DNA reads as TGTGCCAGCAGTTTCCCCATGGGGGGTACTGAAGCTTTCTTT.

This clonotype was counted only a few times. The CDR3, as DNA: TGCGCCAGCAGCTTGTATGGGGGGAATGAGCAGTTCTTC. Translation gives CASSLYGGNEQFF. The chain links TRBV5-1 to TRBJ2-1; weak D call: TRBD2 (6 bases). V lost 1 base and J 7 bases, leaving 9 bases between the germline ends. Germline loops: CDR1 SGHRS, CDR2 YFSETQ. CDR3 size: 13 residues.

This rearrangement joins TRBV7-9 to TRBJ1-1; weak D call: TRBD1 (6 bases). CDR1 is SEHNR, CDR2 FQNEAQ, per germline (reference sequence). The ends were cut back, 4 bases at V and 6 bases at J, with 12 bases in the middle. CDR3 size: 13 residues. CDR3 sequence: CASSSQGRSEAFF. The CDR3 coding sequence is TGTGCCAGCAGCTCCCAGGGGCGGTCTGAAGCTTTCTTT.

In this sample, this clonotype turned up a few times. The gene calls are TRBV10-3 and TRBJ2-7, with TRBD2 as a possible D gene (5 bases). Germline values: CDR1 ENHRY, CDR2 SYGVKD. The CDR3 is made up of 14 amino acids. Trimming cost V 3 bases and J 0 bases, with 9 bases left between them. CDR3 sequence reads: CAISETGSSYEQYF. CDR3 nucleotide sequence: TGTGCCATCAGTGAAACGGGGTCCTCCTACGAGCAGTACTTC.

This clonotype was observed a handful of times. The chain recombines TRBV6-2 or TRBV6-3 with TRBJ1-1; 12 bases fit TRBD1. The V gene's germline CDR1 is MNHEY and CDR2 SVGEGT. The CDR3 runs 19 residues. V shed 5 bases and J 0 bases; nucleotides not matched to a gene: 13. For the CDR3, the DNA is TGTGCCAGCAGTCCCGGGACAGGGGGCGTTAAGACAATGAACACTGAAGCTTTCTTT. This encodes CASSPGTGGVKTMNTEAFF.